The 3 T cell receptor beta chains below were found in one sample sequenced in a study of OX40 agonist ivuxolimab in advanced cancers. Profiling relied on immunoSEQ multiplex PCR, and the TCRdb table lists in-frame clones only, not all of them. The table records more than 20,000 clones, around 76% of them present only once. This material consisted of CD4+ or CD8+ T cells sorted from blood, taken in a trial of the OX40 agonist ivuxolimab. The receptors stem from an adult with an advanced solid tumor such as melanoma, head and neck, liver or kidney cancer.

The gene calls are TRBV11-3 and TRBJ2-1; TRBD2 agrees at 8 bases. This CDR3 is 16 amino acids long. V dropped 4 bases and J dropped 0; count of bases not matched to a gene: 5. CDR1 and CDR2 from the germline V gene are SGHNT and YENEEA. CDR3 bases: TGTGCCAGCAGCTCTCGGGGGGGAAGCTCCTACAATGAGCAGTTCTTC. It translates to CASSSRGGSSYNEQFF.

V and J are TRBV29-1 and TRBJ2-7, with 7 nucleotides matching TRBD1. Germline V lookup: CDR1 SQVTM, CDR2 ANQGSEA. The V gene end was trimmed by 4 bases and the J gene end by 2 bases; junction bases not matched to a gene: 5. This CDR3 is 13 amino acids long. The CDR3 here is CSVAGTEPYEQYF. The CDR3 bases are TGCAGCGTTGCCGGGACAGAGCCCTACGAGCAGTACTTC.

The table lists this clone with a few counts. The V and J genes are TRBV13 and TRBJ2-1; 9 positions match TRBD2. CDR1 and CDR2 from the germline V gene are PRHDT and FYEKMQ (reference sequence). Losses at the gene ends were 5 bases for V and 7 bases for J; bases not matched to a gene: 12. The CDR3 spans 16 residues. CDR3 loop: CASSPTLAGGRNEQFF. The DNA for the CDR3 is TGTGCCAGCAGCCCTACCCTTGCGGGGGGGCGAAATGAGCAGTTCTTC.